The 8 T cell receptor beta chains presented below share a single source sample, sequenced in a study of PD-L1 blockade in urothelial cancer. The protocol was immunoSEQ multiplex PCR, while the TCRdb copy is restricted to in-frame clones and leaves out a portion. The repertoire consists of 60,000 to 85,000 clones, with roughly nine tenths occurring once and the leading ten covering about 6%. The material sequenced was PBMCs, taken around atezolizumab (anti-PD-L1) treatment. The source of these receptors is a woman in her seventies with urothelial cancer.

The chain uses TRBV7-8 and TRBJ2-2; the match to TRBD1 covers 9 bases. Germline V gives CDR1 SGHVS, CDR2 FQNEAQ. V trimming: 5 bases; J trimming: 7 bases; junction bases outside the gene matches: 5. CDR3 length equals 14 residues. The CDR3 nucleotides are TGTGCCAGCAGCACACAGGGGGCTGGCGGGGAGCTGTTTTTT. It codes for CASSTQGAGGELFF.

The rearrangement links TRBV6-1 to TRBJ1-2; D unclear. Germline CDR1 is MNHNS and CDR2 is SASEGT. The CDR3 is 14 amino acids. Trimming removed 1 base from V and 8 bases from J, with 14 bases in between. The CDR3 DNA sequence: TGTGCCAGCAGTGAAGGTTTCAACTATGGAGGCTACACCTTC. As protein: CASSEGFNYGGYTF.

The V and J genes are TRBV15 and TRBJ2-1; D not resolved. Trimming removed 0 bases at V and 4 bases at J, with 10 bases between. Germline CDR1 is LNHNV and CDR2 is YYDKDF (reference sequence). The CDR3 spans 15 residues. As DNA, the CDR3 is TGTGCCACCAGCAGAGATCTGGGCAATTACAATGAGCAGTTCTTC. This codes for CATSRDLGNYNEQFF.

The J gene is TRBJ2-5, the V gene TRBV4-1; 13 bases match TRBD2. J gave up 5 bases and V 1 base, and 1 base lay outside the gene matches. Germline lookup yields CDR1 MGHRA and CDR2 YSYEKL. The length of the CDR3 is 15 residues. Written as DNA, the CDR3 is TGCGCCAGCAGCCAAGGGGGACTAGCGGGGGAGACCCAGTACTTC. Protein product: CASSQGGLAGETQYF.

This chain links TRBV4-3 with TRBJ2-3; 7 bases are shared with TRBD1. CDR3 length: 16 amino acids. Germline lookup yields CDR1 LGHNA and CDR2 YSLEER. The junction had 8 bases not matched to a gene; V was cut back by 4 bases and J by 1 base. Here the CDR3 reads CASSPGVTGGTDTQYF. As DNA, the CDR3 is TGCGCCAGCAGCCCGGGTGTCACAGGGGGCACAGATACGCAGTATTTT.

The gene calls are TRBV19 and TRBJ1-5; D remains unclear. V gave up 3 bases and J gave up 1 base, with 10 bases separating them. Germline lookup yields CDR1 LNHDA and CDR2 SQIVND (reference sequence). The CDR3 extends over 15 amino acids. CDR3 in DNA: TGTGCCAGTAGTATTGGAGGGATCAGCAATCAGCCCCAGCATTTT. This gives the protein CASSIGGISNQPQHF.

The rearrangement uses TRBV9 and TRBJ1-1; TRBD1 might be the D (6 bases). Germline lookup yields CDR1 SGDLS and CDR2 YYNGEE. This CDR3 has 15 residues. Between the trimmed V and J ends, which lost 3 bases and 0 bases, there was a span of 12 bases. The CDR3 DNA is TGTGCCAGCAGCGAACAGAGGGGGTTGAACACTGAAGCTTTCTTT. Protein: CASSEQRGLNTEAFF. Supplemented by reference TRBV9 and TRBJ1-1, the full variable domain reads DSGVTQTPKHLITATGQRVTLRCSPRSGDLSVYWYQQSLDQGLQFLIQYYNGEERAKGNILERFSAQQFPDLHSELNLSSLELGDSALYFCASSEQRGLNTEAFFGQGTRLTVV.

The V and J genes are TRBV19 and TRBJ2-3; D uncertain. V lost 3 bases and J 6 bases, leaving 10 bases between the germline ends. Germline V lookup: CDR1 LNHDA, CDR2 SQIVND (reference sequence). The CDR3 has 13 residues. CDR3 coding DNA: TGTGCCAGTAGTATCCAGACTCTTGATACGCAGTATTTT. This codes for CASSIQTLDTQYF. Full variable domain (rest looked up from reference TRBV19 and TRBJ2-3): DGGITQSPKYLFRKEGQNVTLSCEQNLNHDAMYWYRQDPGQGLRLIYYSQIVNDFQKGDIAEGYSVSREKKESFPLTVTSAQKNPTAFYLCASSIQTLDTQYFGPGTRLTVL.